The rows below give T cell receptor beta chains drawn from one sample of a study of blood T cell repertoires in COVID-19. Measured with immunoSEQ multiplex PCR; TCRdb has only the in-frame clones, and not every one. The sample consists of over 70,000 clones, around nine tenths of them appearing once. Sample: peripheral blood. The origin of the receptors is an older man with acute or convalescent COVID-19. The CDR3 runs from the conserved cysteine through the conserved F or W. D genes are given only for firm matches. For some rows the clone size is stated as once, few or many, or as a class when expanded; others skip it.

TRBV7-6,TRBD2,TRBJ2-3,.,TGTGCCAGTTCGACTAGCGGGGGGTTTTCTAGCACAGATACGCAGTATTTT,CASSTSGGFSSTDTQYF
TRBV13,TRBD1,TRBJ2-7,.,TGTGCCAGCAGCGAGGCCGGGACAGCCGACGAGCAGTACTTC,CASSEAGTADEQYF
TRBV3-1/TRBV3-2,TRBD1,TRBJ1-2,.,TGTGCCAGCAGCCAGGAGGGGGCGGGTGGCTACACCTTC,CASSQEGAGGYTF
TRBV19,.,TRBJ1-1,.,TGTGCCAGTCACCTACAGGGCCCTAACACTGAAGCTTTCTTT,CASHLQGPNTEAFF
TRBV5-1,.,TRBJ2-5,.,TGCGCCAGCAGCTCGGGACAACAAGAGACCCAGTACTTC,CASSSGQQETQYF
TRBV6-5,.,TRBJ1-1,.,TGTGCCAGCAGTTCACCATCGACAGGTAACACTGAAGCTTTCTTT,CASSSPSTGNTEAFF
TRBV18,TRBD1,TRBJ2-7,.,TGTGCCAGCTCACCAGGGACAGGGAACGGGGAGCAGTACTTC,CASSPGTGNGEQYF
TRBV7-2,TRBD2,TRBJ2-3,.,TGTGCCAGCAGCCCAGCGGGAGTGACAGATACGCAGTATTTT,CASSPAGVTDTQYF
TRBV5-1,.,TRBJ1-1,once,TGCGCCAGCAGTTCCTCGACAGCGCGGACTGAAGCTTTCTTT,CASSSSTARTEAFF
TRBV7-2,.,TRBJ2-7,.,TGTGCCAGCAGCTTAGGGGGCAGGGGTTCGCGATACGAGCAGTACTTC,CASSLGGRGSRYEQYF
TRBV20-1,TRBD2,TRBJ2-1,.,TGCAGTGCTAGTGGTAGCGGGATGGCCTACAATGAGCAGTTCTTC,CSASGSGMAYNEQFF
TRBV10-3,TRBD2,TRBJ2-2,.,TGTGCCACCCACCCCGGGAGGGCCGGCACCGGGGAGCTGTTTTTT,CATHPGRAGTGELFF
TRBV28,TRBD2,TRBJ2-1,once,TGTGCCAGCAGTCCGACTAGCGGGCCCTACAATGAGCAGTTCTTC,CASSPTSGPYNEQFF
TRBV6-5,.,TRBJ1-5,.,TGTGCCAGCAGACAGGCCCAGGTAGGGCCCCAGCATTTT,CASRQAQVGPQHF
TRBV7-9,.,TRBJ1-4,.,TGTGCCAGCAGCCTCGGGACTACAACTAATGAAAAACTGTTTTTT,CASSLGTTTNEKLFF
TRBV6-5,TRBD1,TRBJ1-1,.,TGTGCCAGCCAGGGGGACAGGGATAGCGCTGAAGCTTTCTTT,CASQGDRDSAEAFF
TRBV5-4,.,TRBJ1-2,.,TGTGCCAGCAGCTTGGATTCTATTCAGGGTGGCTACACCTTC,CASSLDSIQGGYTF
TRBV28,.,TRBJ2-1,.,TGTGCCAGCAGTTCTTACAGGGGCGGACTAGCTCAGTTCTTC,CASSSYRGGLAQFF
TRBV5-1,TRBD2,TRBJ2-3,once,TGCGCCAGCAGGACTAGCGGGGGGACAGATACGCAGTATTTT,CASRTSGGTDTQYF
TRBV11-1,TRBD1,TRBJ2-2,.,TGTGCCAGCAGCTTAGATTCGGGTCAGGGGGCCGGGGAGCTGTTTTTT,CASSLDSGQGAGELFF
TRBV5-1,TRBD1,TRBJ1-6,.,TGCGCCAGCAAGGACAGGGGTTATTCACCCCTCCACTTT,CASKDRGYSPLHF
TRBV27,TRBD2,TRBJ2-7,.,TGTGCCAGCAGTTTTCGGGCTAGCGGAGTTTACGAGCAGTACTTC,CASSFRASGVYEQYF
TRBV6-5,TRBD1,TRBJ1-6,.,TGTGCCAGCATGCGACGGGACAGGTCAAATTCACCCCTCCACTTT,CASMRRDRSNSPLHF
TRBV9,TRBD2,TRBJ2-1,once,TGTGCCAGCAGCACACGACTAGCTGGTGAGCAGTTCTTC,CASSTRLAGEQFF
TRBV3-1/TRBV3-2,.,TRBJ1-3,.,TGTGCCAGCAGCTTCAGGGGTGCGGGAAACACCATATATTTT,CASSFRGAGNTIYF
TRBV27,.,TRBJ1-5,few,TGTGCCAGCAGTTCCTCGATACGGAATCAGCCCCAGCATTTT,CASSSSIRNQPQHF
TRBV29-1,TRBD1,TRBJ1-2,.,TGCAGCGTTGCACAGGGGGGTGGCTACACCTTC,CSVAQGGGYTF
TRBV10-1,.,TRBJ1-2,few,TGCGCCAGCAGTGATAGTTCGGAGCAGGGCTACACCTTC,CASSDSSEQGYTF
TRBV5-4,TRBD2,TRBJ2-2,.,TGTGCCAGCAGCTTGGGGGGCGGGGGAGCCGGGGAGCTGTTTTTT,CASSLGGGGAGELFF
TRBV5-4,TRBD2,TRBJ2-1,.,TGTGCCAGCAGTCGTTTCTCTAGCGGGAGATACAATGAGCAGTTCTTC,CASSRFSSGRYNEQFF
TRBV3-1/TRBV3-2,.,TRBJ1-2,.,TGTGCCAGCATCACCCGGGACACTAACCGGGCTAACTATGGCTACACCTTC,CASITRDTNRANYGYTF
TRBV7-8,TRBD2,TRBJ2-3,.,TGTGCCAGCAGCCAGGGACTAGCGGGGGGGCCTCTGTATTTT,CASSQGLAGGPLYF
TRBV7-9,.,TRBJ2-5,.,TGTGCCAGCAGCTTATCTGGGGGGGCCCAAGAGACCCAGTACTTC,CASSLSGGAQETQYF
TRBV5-1,TRBD1,TRBJ1-1,.,TGCGCCAGCAGCTCTTCCCCGGGACAGGGTGTGGGCACTGAAGCTTTCTTT,CASSSSPGQGVGTEAFF
TRBV4-2,TRBD2,TRBJ2-2,.,TGTGCCAGCAGCGAGAGCGTAGCGGGGGGGAACACCGGGGAGCTGTTTTTT,CASSESVAGGNTGELFF
TRBV14,TRBD1,TRBJ2-1,.,TGTGCCAGCAGCCAAGTCTCCGGGACAGGGATATACAATGAGCAGTTCTTC,CASSQVSGTGIYNEQFF
TRBV30,.,TRBJ1-6,.,TGTGCCTGGAGACAGTACTTCAATTCACCCCTCCACTTT,CAWRQYFNSPLHF
TRBV19,TRBD2,TRBJ2-7,.,TGTGCCAGTGGTGTGACTAGCGGGGGACTCTACGAGCAGTACTTC,CASGVTSGGLYEQYF
TRBV10-3,TRBD2,TRBJ2-3,.,TGTGCCATCAGTGAGTCCGCTGTAGGACTAGAGGCGCAGTATTTT,CAISESAVGLEAQYF
TRBV6-1,TRBD1,TRBJ1-5,.,TGTGCCAGCAGTGTTAGACAGGGTGGGTTGTTCGGGAATCAGCCCCAGCATTTT,CASSVRQGGLFGNQPQHF
TRBV6-5,.,TRBJ1-3,.,TGTGCCAGCAGCGCAACGGGGTACTCTGGAAACACCATATATTTT,CASSATGYSGNTIYF
TRBV28,TRBD1,TRBJ1-1,.,TGTGCCAGCAGTTCCACACCCAGGGGGACCACTGAAGCTTTCTTT,CASSSTPRGTTEAFF
TRBV27,TRBD2,TRBJ2-1,.,TGTGCCAGCAGTAGTAGCGGGGCCTACAATGAGCAGTTCTTC,CASSSSGAYNEQFF
TRBV12-3/TRBV12-4,TRBD1,TRBJ1-6,once,TGTGCCACCAGGGGGGGATTGAATTCACCCCTCCACTTT,CATRGGLNSPLHF
TRBV6-1,TRBD1,TRBJ2-3,.,TGTGCCAGCAGTGCCACGGGACAGAAAGTCACAGATACGCAGTATTTT,CASSATGQKVTDTQYF
TRBV6-5,TRBD1,TRBJ1-5,.,TGTGCCAGCAGGGACAGGGGAATTCCGCCCCAGCATTTT,CASRDRGIPPQHF
TRBV15,TRBD1,TRBJ2-7,.,TGTGCCACCAGCAAAGACAGGGCGATCTCCTACGAGCAGTACTTC,CATSKDRAISYEQYF
TRBV2,.,TRBJ1-4,once,TGTGCCACCAAGGAGACGGGGGCAACTAATGAAAAACTGTTTTTT,CATKETGATNEKLFF
TRBV18,TRBD1,TRBJ2-7,.,TGTGCCAGCTCGTATTACAGGGGTCGTTTCCCCTACGAGCAGTACTTC,CASSYYRGRFPYEQYF
TRBV5-5,TRBD1,TRBJ2-3,.,TGTGCCAGCAGCTTGGTAGGGGGCCCAGATACGCAGTATTTT,CASSLVGGPDTQYF